These 17 T cell receptor beta chains share one sample of origin, sequenced in a study of early T cells in non-severe SARS-CoV-2 infection. TCRdb reprocessed the 5' RACE reads with MiXCR, giving one entry per CDR3 protein. The sample consists of about 72,000 distinct CDR3 sequences, around a tenth of them appearing once. The sequencing used whole blood, collected at baseline. These receptors were taken from an adult who was a healthcare worker with PCR-confirmed SARS-CoV-2 infection or an uninfected control (not recorded which).

V gene TRBV7-9 combines with J gene TRBJ2-7; D is possibly TRBD2 (5 bases). The length of the CDR3 is 13 residues. Germline-derived CDR1 and CDR2 are SEHNR and FQNEAQ (reference sequence). V gave up 2 bases and J gave up 5 bases, with 10 bases separating them. CDR3 region: CASSLTMEDEQYF. The CDR3 DNA reads TGTGCCAGCAGCTTAACTATGGAGGACGAGCAGTACTTC.

The chain is built from TRBV20-1 and TRBJ2-7; D not resolved. In germline, CDR1 is DFQATT, CDR2 SNEGSKA (reference sequence). The CDR3 extends over 12 amino acids. The germline V and J ends were trimmed by 2 bases and 0 bases, with 5 bases remaining between them. In DNA, the CDR3 is TGCAGTGCTAGACCGCTCTCCTACGAGCAGTACTTC. This gives the protein CSARPLSYEQYF.

The rearrangement links TRBV10-3 to TRBJ2-3, with D perhaps TRBD1 (6 bases). CDR3 length: 16 amino acids. With 1 base removed from V and 2 bases from J, the gap between germline ends came to 13 bases. Germline V gene sequence: CDR1 ENHRY, CDR2 SYGVKD. For the CDR3, the DNA is TGTGCCATCAGTGAGTATCCGGACAGAGACACAGATACGCAGTATTTT. It specifies CAISEYPDRDTDTQYF.

At least ten counts were recorded for this clonotype. V usage is TRBV5-1 and J usage is TRBJ2-3; D assignment may be TRBD1 or TRBD2 (6 bases each). The CDR3 spans 14 residues. The germline CDR1 and CDR2 sequences are SGHRS and YFSETQ. Trimming pared 5 bases from V and 5 bases from J, leaving 15 bases between. The CDR3: CASRWGRGVDTQYF. The CDR3 DNA reads TGCGCCAGCAGATGGGGGCGGGGAGTAGATACGCAGTATTTT.

This clonotype was picked up many times. V gene TRBV14 combines with J gene TRBJ2-1, with TRBD1 matching 7 bases. The V gene's germline CDR1 is SGHDN and CDR2 FVKESK. The CDR3 runs 15 residues. The J segment lost 2 bases and the V segment lost 4 bases, leaving 5 bases of the junction unmatched. The CDR3 protein is CASSRRTGTYNEQFF. The DNA for the CDR3 is TGTGCCAGCAGCCGCCGGACAGGCACCTACAATGAGCAGTTCTTC.

This clonotype showed up just a few times. The rearrangement uses TRBV27 and TRBJ2-7, with TRBD1 identical over 9 bases. Germline CDR1 and CDR2: MNHEY and SMNVEV (reference sequence). This CDR3 is built from 14 residues. Trimming cost V 3 bases and J 3 bases; bases outside gene matches: 3. The CDR3, as DNA: TGTGCCAGCAGTTTGACAGGGGGAAGCTACGAGCAGTACTTC. Translating gives CASSLTGGSYEQYF.

This clonotype occurred many times. V gene TRBV4-1 combines with J gene TRBJ2-7; TRBD1 agrees at 9 bases. The junction had 10 bases not matched to a gene; V was cut back by 1 base and J by 6 bases. The length of the CDR3 is 16 residues. In germline, CDR1 is MGHRA, CDR2 YSYEKL. The chain's CDR3 is CASSQVPGTGSPEQYF. CDR3 DNA: TGCGCCAGCAGCCAAGTCCCCGGGACAGGGTCACCCGAGCAGTACTTC.

This clonotype was picked up a small number of times. This chain uses TRBV6-2 or TRBV6-3 with TRBJ2-7; D is unresolved. Per germline, CDR1 MNHEY and CDR2 SVGEGT. CDR3 length equals 15 residues. Deletions cut 4 bases from V and 0 bases from J, with 13 bases between. The CDR3 sequence: CASSLRQLSSYEQYF. CDR3 coding DNA: TGTGCCAGCAGTTTGAGGCAGCTAAGCTCCTACGAGCAGTACTTC.

This clonotype was found a few times. The chain couples TRBV20-1 to TRBJ2-7; tentatively, D is TRBD2 (7 bases). Between the trimmed V and J ends, which lost 0 bases and 4 bases, there was a span of 16 bases. The CDR3 runs 15 residues. Germline V gene sequence: CDR1 DFQATT, CDR2 SNEGSKA (reference sequence). As DNA, the CDR3 is TGCAGTGCTAGAGATGGCCTGGGGGGGCCGTACGAGCAGTACTTC. Amino acids: CSARDGLGGPYEQYF.

A few counts support this clonotype. The rearrangement joins TRBV5-6 to TRBJ1-5; 11 nucleotides match TRBD1. V gave up 4 bases and J gave up 4 bases; unmatched junction bases: 4. From germline, CDR1 is SGHDT and CDR2 YYEEEE. This CDR3 contains 15 residues. The CDR3 sequence: CASSLGQGANQPQHF. CDR3 DNA sequence: TGTGCCAGCAGCCTTGGACAGGGGGCAAATCAGCCCCAGCATTTT.

This clonotype has at least ten counts. The chain uses TRBV7-7 and TRBJ2-2; TRBD1 aligns across 9 bases. CDR1 and CDR2 (germline): SSHAT, FNYEAQ (reference sequence). CDR3 length: 15 residues. After removal of 5 bases from V and 3 bases from J, the junction contained 4 bases not matched to a gene. The CDR3 protein is CASSPRDRDTGELFF. In DNA form, the CDR3 reads TGTGCCAGCAGCCCGCGGGACAGGGACACCGGGGAGCTGTTTTTT.

This clonotype was found a few times. This chain uses TRBV9 with TRBJ1-1, with 7 bases aligning to TRBD1. The CDR3 has 15 residues. Trimming took 1 base from V and 6 from J; bases not matched to a gene: 9. The germline gives CDR1 SGDLS, CDR2 YYNGEE. CDR3 nucleotide sequence: TGTGCCAGCAGCGTAAGCGAGGGGGCGATGGCTGAAGCTTTCTTT. It yields the protein CASSVSEGAMAEAFF.

This clonotype showed up just a few times. The chain is built from TRBV7-9 and TRBJ2-3, with 7 bases identical to TRBD1. Unmatched junction bases numbered 9, after V lost 4 bases and J lost 2 bases. Germline CDR1 is SEHNR and CDR2 is FQNEAQ (reference sequence). CDR3 length: 16 amino acids. The CDR3 loop is CASSYTGAPNTDTQYF. The CDR3 DNA is TGTGCCAGCAGCTATACAGGGGCGCCAAACACAGATACGCAGTATTTT.

J is TRBJ1-6 and V is TRBV6-6; unclear D gene. The CDR3 is 15 amino acids. The germline V gene encodes CDR1 MNHNY and CDR2 SVGAGI (reference sequence). V lost 7 bases and J lost 8, with 18 bases in between. The CDR3 DNA reads as TGTGCCAGCACAATGGGATTTCATCAGGATTCACCCCTCCACTTT. This codes for CASTMGFHQDSPLHF.

This clonotype appeared a few times. This sequence joins TRBV5-6 and TRBJ1-2, with 10 bases lining up with TRBD1. The J segment lost 5 bases and the V segment lost 0 bases, leaving 4 bases of the junction unmatched. The CDR3 extends over 15 amino acids. CDR1 and CDR2 (germline): SGHDT, YYEEEE. The CDR3 region is CASSLGGTGAYGYTF. DNA for the CDR3: TGTGCCAGCAGCTTGGGCGGGACAGGGGCGTATGGCTACACCTTC.

CDR3 sequence reads: CASAAGGGQPQHF. The CDR3 nucleotides read TGTGCCAGCGCGGCAGGGGGAGGTCAGCCCCAGCATTTT. The gene calls are TRBV2 and TRBJ1-5, with 7 nucleotides matching TRBD1. CDR1 is SNHLY and CDR2 is FYNNEI in the germline V gene. The V and J ends lost 8 bases and 6 bases, in that order; junction bases with no gene match: 7. There are 13 residues in the CDR3.

This clonotype was observed a few times. As DNA, the CDR3 is TGTGCCAGCTCACCAGTACACCTCACTGAAGCTTTCTTT. It codes for CASSPVHLTEAFF. The V call is TRBV18, the J call TRBJ1-1; no reliable D call. Germline V CDR1 and CDR2: KGHSH, LQKENI. The CDR3 covers 13 residues. With 2 bases removed from V and 4 bases from J, the gap between germline ends came to 8 bases.